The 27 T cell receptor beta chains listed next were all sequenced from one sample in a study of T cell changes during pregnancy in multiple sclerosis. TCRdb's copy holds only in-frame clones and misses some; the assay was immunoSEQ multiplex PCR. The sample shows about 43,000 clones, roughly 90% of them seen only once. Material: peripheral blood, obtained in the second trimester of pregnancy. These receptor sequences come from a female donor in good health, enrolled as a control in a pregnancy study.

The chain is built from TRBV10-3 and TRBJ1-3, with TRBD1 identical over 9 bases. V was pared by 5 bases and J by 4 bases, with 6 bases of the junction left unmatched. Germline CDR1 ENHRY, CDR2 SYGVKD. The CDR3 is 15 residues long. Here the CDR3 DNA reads TGTGCCATCAGTAAGGACAGGGGAACCGGAAACACCATATATTTT. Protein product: CAISKDRGTGNTIYF.

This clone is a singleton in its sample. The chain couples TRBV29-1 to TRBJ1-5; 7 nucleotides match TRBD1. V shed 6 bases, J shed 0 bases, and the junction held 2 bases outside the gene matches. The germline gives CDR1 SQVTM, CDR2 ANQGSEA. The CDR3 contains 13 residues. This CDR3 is CSVQGNSNQPQHF. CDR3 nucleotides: TGCAGCGTACAGGGGAATAGCAATCAGCCCCAGCATTTT.

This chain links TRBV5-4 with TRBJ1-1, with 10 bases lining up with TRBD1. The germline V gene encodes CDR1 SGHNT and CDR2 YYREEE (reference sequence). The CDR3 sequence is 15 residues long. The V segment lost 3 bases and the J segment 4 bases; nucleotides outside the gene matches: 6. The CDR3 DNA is TGTGCCAGCAGCTCACCGACAGGGGGCTTCACTGAAGCTTTCTTT. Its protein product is CASSSPTGGFTEAFF.

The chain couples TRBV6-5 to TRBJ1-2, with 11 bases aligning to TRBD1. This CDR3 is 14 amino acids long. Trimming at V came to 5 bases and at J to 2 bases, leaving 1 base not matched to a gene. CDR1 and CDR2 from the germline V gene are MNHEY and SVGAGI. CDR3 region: CASSRDRGNYGYTF. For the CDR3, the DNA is TGTGCCAGCAGTCGGGACAGGGGGAACTATGGCTACACCTTC.

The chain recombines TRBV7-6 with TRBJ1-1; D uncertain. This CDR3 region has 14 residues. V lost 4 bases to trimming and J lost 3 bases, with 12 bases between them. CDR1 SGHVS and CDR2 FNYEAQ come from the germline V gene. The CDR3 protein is CASSWMTGDTEAFF. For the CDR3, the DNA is TGTGCCAGCAGCTGGATGACCGGGGACACTGAAGCTTTCTTT.

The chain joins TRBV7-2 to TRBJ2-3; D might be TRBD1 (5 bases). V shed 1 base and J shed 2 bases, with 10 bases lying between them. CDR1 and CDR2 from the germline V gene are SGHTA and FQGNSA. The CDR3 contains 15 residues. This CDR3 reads CASSLVGQDTDTQYF. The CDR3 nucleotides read TGTGCCAGCAGCTTAGTGGGGCAAGACACAGATACGCAGTATTTT.

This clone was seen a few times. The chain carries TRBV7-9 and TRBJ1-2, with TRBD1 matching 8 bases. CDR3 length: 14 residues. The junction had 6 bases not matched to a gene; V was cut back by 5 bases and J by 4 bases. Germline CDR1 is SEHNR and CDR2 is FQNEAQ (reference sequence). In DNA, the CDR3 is TGTGCCAGCAGCCCGGGGACAGGACTCTATGGCTACACCTTC. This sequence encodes CASSPGTGLYGYTF.

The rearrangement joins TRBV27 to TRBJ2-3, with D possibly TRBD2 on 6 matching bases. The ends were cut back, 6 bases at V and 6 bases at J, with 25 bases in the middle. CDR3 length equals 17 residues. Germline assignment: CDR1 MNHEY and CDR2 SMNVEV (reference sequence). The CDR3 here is CASSPPGTSLIVDTQYF. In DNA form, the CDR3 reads TGTGCCAGCAGCCCGCCAGGGACTTCTCTAATCGTGGATACGCAGTATTTT.

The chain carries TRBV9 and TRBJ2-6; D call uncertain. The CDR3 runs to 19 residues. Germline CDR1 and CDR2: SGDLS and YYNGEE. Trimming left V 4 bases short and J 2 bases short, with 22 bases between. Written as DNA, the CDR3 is TGTGCCAGCAGCATATCGTTGGCAGGAATAGGCGCTGGGGCCAACGTCCTGACTTTC. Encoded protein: CASSISLAGIGAGANVLTF.

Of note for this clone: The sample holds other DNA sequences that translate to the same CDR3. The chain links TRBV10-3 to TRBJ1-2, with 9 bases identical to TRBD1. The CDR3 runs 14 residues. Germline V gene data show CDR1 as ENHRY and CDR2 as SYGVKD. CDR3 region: CAAWASDRGDGYTF. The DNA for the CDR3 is TGTGCTGCTTGGGCCTCTGACAGGGGGGATGGCTACACCTTC.

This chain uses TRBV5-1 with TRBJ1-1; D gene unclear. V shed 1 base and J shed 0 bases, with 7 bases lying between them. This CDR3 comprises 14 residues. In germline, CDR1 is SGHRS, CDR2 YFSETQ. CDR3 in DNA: TGCGCCAGCAGCTTGAGAGCCTTGAACACTGAAGCTTTCTTT. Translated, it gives CASSLRALNTEAFF.

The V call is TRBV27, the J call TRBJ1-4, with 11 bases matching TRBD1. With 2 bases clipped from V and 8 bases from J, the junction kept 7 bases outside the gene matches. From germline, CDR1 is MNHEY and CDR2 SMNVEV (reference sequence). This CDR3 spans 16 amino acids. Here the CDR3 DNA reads TGTGCCAGCAGTTTACTTGGACAGGGGGCGAAGGAAAAACTGTTTTTT. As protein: CASSLLGQGAKEKLFF.

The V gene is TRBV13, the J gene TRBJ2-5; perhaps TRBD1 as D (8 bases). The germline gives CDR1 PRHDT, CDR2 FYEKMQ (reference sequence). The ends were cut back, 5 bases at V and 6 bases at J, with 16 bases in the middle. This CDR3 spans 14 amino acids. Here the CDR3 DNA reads TGTGCCAGCAGCACAGGGGGGGGTGCAAAGACCCAGTACTTC. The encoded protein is CASSTGGGAKTQYF.

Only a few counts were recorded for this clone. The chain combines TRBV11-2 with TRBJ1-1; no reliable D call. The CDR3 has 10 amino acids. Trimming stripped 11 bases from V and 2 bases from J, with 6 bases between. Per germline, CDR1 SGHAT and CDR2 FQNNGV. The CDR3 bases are TGTGCCCGGGGTAACACTGAAGCTTTCTTT. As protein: CARGNTEAFF.

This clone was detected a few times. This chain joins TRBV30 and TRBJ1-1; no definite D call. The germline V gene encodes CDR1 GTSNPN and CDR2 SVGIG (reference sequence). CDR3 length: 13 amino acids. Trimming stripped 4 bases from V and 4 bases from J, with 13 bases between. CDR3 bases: TGTGCCTGGACCCCCCGCGGGTTCACTGAAGCTTTCTTT. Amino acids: CAWTPRGFTEAFF.

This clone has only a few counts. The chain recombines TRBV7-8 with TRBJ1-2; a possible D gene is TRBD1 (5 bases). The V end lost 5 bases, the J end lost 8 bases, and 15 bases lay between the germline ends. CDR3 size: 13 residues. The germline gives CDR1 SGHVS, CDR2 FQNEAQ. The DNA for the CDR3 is TGTGCCAGCAGCCCAAATGACAGAGGCGGCTACACCTTC. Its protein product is CASSPNDRGGYTF.

Written as DNA, the CDR3 is TGTGCCATCAGTGAGCCATTGACAGGGAACCTAAACTATGGCTACACCTTC. Encoded protein: CAISEPLTGNLNYGYTF. This chain links TRBV10-3 with TRBJ1-2; 7 bases match TRBD1. Germline loops: CDR1 ENHRY, CDR2 SYGVKD. V shed 2 bases and J 2 bases; nucleotides not matched to a gene: 11. This CDR3 has 17 residues.

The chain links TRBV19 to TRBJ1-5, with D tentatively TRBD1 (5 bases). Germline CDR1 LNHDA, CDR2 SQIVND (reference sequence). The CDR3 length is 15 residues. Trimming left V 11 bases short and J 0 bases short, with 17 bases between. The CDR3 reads CASHPRAPSNQPQHF. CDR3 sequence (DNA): TGTGCCTCCCACCCCAGGGCACCTAGCAATCAGCCCCAGCATTTT.

The CDR3 DNA reads as TGTGCCTGGAGTCGGACAGGGGACGGCACAGATACGCAGTATTTT. It specifies CAWSRTGDGTDTQYF. The chain joins TRBV30 to TRBJ2-3; TRBD1 aligns across 9 bases. The V segment lost 2 bases and the J segment 1 base; nucleotides outside the gene matches: 4. The CDR3 runs to 15 residues. Per germline, CDR1 GTSNPN and CDR2 SVGIG (reference sequence).

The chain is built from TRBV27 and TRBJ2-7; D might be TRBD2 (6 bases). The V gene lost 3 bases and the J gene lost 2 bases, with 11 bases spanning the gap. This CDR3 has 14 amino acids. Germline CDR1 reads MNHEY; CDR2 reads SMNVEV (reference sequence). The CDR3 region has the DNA TGTGCCAGCAGTTTTGCCGGGAGTACCTACGAGCAGTACTTC. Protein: CASSFAGSTYEQYF.

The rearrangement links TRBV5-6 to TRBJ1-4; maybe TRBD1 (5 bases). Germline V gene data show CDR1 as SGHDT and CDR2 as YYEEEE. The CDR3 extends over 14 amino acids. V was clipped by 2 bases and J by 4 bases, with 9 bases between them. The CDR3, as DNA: TGTGCCAGCAGCTTAAGGGGTCTTAATGAAAAACTGTTTTTT. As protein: CASSLRGLNEKLFF. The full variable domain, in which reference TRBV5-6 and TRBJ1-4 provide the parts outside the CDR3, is DAGVTQSPTHLIKTRGQQVTLRCSPKSGHDTVSWYQQALGQGPQFIFQYYEEEERQRGNFPDRFSGHQFPNYSSELNVNALLLGDSALYLCASSLRGLNEKLFFGSGTQLSVL.

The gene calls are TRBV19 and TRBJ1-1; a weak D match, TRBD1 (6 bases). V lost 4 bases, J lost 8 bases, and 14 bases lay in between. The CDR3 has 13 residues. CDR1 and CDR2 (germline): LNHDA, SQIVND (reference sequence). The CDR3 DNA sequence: TGTGCCAGTAGTACGACTTCAGACAGGGAAGCTTTCTTT. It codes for CASSTTSDREAFF.

The CDR3 loop reads CASSPGGGGANEQFF. In DNA, the CDR3 is TGTGCCAGCAGCCCGGGAGGCGGGGGGGCCAATGAGCAGTTCTTC. The rearrangement uses TRBV9 and TRBJ2-1, with TRBD2 matching 9 bases. Trimming took 4 bases from V and 6 from J; bases not matched to a gene: 8. The CDR3 runs to 15 residues. Per germline, CDR1 SGDLS and CDR2 YYNGEE.

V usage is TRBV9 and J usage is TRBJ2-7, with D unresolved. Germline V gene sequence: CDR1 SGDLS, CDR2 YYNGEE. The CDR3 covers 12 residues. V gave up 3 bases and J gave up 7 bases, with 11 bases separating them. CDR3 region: CASSGPDWEQYF. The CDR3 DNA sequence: TGTGCCAGCAGCGGCCCCGACTGGGAGCAGTACTTC.

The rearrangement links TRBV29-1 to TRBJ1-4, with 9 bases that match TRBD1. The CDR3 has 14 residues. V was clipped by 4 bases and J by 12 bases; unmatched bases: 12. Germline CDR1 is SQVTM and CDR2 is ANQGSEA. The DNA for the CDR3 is TGCAGCGTTGGCCCTACACAGGGGGCTAGTGAACTGTTTTTT. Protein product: CSVGPTQGASELFF. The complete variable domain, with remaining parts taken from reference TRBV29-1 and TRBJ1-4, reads SAVISQKPSRDICQRGTSLTIQCQVDSQVTMMFWYRQQPGQSLTLIATANQGSEATYESGFVIDKFPISRPNLTFSTLTVSNMSPEDSSIYLCSVGPTQGASELFFGSGTQLSVL.

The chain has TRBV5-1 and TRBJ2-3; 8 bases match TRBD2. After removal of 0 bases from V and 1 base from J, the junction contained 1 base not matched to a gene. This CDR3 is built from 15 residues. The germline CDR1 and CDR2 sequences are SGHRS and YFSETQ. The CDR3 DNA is TGCGCCAGCAGCTTGGCGGGAGGGGGCACAGATACGCAGTATTTT. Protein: CASSLAGGGTDTQYF.

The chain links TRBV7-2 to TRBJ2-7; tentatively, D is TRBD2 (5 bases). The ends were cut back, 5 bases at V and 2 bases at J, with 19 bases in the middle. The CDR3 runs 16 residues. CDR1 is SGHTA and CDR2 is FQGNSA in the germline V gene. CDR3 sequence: CASSLVGVGLTYEQYF. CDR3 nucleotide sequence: TGTGCCAGCAGCCTGGTCGGGGTGGGTCTTACCTACGAGCAGTACTTC.